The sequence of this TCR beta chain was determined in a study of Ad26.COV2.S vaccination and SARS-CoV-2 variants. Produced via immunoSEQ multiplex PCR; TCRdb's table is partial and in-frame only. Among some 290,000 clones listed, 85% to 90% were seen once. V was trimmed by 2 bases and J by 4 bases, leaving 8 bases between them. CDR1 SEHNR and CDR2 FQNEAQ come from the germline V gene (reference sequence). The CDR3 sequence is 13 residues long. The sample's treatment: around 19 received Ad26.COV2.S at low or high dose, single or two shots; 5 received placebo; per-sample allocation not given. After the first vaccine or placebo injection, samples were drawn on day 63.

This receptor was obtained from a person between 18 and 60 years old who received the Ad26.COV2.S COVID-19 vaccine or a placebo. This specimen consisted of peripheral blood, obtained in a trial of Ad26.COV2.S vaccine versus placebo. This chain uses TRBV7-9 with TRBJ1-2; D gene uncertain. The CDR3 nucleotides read TGTGCCAGCAGCTTACCCGAGGCCTATGGCTACACCTTC. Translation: CASSLPEAYGYTF.